This T cell receptor beta chain was captured by sequencing in a study of cytomegalovirus exposure and HLA in healthy donors. Study summary: For the approximately 400 genotyped donors, roughly 80% fell within the Caucasian-associated ancestry cluster.

Study-level findings and limits: The study labeled approximately 150 TCR beta chains cytomegalovirus-associated.

Amplification used 60 Vbeta primers and 13 Jbeta primers. Here immunoSEQ multiplex PCR was the method, and the copy in TCRdb shows in-frame clones only, minus some. This sample has fewer than 250,000 clones; roughly 80% occur once, and the top ten carry 2.9%. This CDR3 has 14 amino acids. Germline V gives CDR1 SGDLS, CDR2 YYNGEE. V lost 2 bases and J lost 5; bases outside the gene matches: 5. Despite likely unrecorded immune exposures, the donors were nominally healthy at the time of sampling. This clone was detected only a few times. Its antigen is undetermined. The rearrangement joins TRBV9 to TRBJ2-5; 8 nucleotides line up with TRBD2. The source material was PBMCs. This sequence originates from a man between 25 and 39 years old in good health and CMV-seronegative. The CDR3 reads CASSVSGVRETQYF. CDR3 nucleotide sequence: TGTGCCAGCAGCGTTAGCGGGGTGAGGGAGACCCAGTACTTC.